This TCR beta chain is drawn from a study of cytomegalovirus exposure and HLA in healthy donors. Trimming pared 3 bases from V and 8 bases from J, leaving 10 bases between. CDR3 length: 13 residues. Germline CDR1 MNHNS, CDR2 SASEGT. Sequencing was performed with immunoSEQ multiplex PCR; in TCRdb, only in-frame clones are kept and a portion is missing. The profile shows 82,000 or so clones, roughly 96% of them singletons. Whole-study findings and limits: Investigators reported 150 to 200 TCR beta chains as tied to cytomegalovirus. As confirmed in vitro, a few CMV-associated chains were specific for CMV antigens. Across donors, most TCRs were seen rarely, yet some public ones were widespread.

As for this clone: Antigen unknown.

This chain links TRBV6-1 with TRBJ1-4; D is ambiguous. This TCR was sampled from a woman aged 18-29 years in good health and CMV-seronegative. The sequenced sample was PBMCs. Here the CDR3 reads CASSEVLGEKLFF. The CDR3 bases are TGTGCCAGCAGTGAGGTACTAGGAGAAAAACTGTTTTTT.